The 30 T cell receptor beta chains in this list originate from one sample, sequenced in a study of CD8+ T cells in alopecia areata. Combined cutaneous lymph node cells underwent sorting by CD4, CD8alpha, NKG2D, NKG2ACE and additional markers. Extracted from the samples, RNA was reverse transcribed into cDNA to serve as the sequencing template. Generated by immunoSEQ multiplex PCR, the TCRdb table keeps only in-frame clones and is missing some. Altogether approximately 280,000 clones were found in the sample, and no singletons occur. Source material: CD4+ T cells sorted from a lymph node. All receptors derive from a C3H/HeJ mouse with alopecia areata. For this mouse line, the MHC haplotype is H2-k.

This clone was counted a few times. The gene names given are mouse names. The sequence runs out 4 residues before the end of the CDR3; the remainder is reconstructed from the germline J gene. This sequence joins TRBV12-1 and TRBJ1-2, with D tentatively TRBD1 (6 bases). The germline gives CDR1 SGHSN, CDR2 HYEKVE. This CDR3 is 16 amino acids long. The V and J ends lost 2 bases and 0 bases respectively, with 15 bases between them. CDR3 DNA (partial): TGTGCCAGCTCTCCCTTTCCGGACAGAACAAACTCC. It encodes CASSPFPDRTNS. The CDR3 as a whole reads CASSPFPDRTNSDYTF.

This clone was picked up a small number of times. Genes here carry mouse names. Read data end 4 residues before the CDR3 end; the end is taken from the germline J gene. The chain links TRBV13-2 to TRBJ1-2, with D possibly matching TRBD1 (6 bases). Germline loops: CDR1 NNHNN, CDR2 SYGAGS (reference sequence). V dropped 4 bases and J dropped 4 bases, with 8 bases sitting between them. The length of the CDR3 is 12 residues. The CDR3 reads CASGQGFSDYTF. The DNA read from the CDR3 is TGTGCCAGCGGTCAGGGGTTCTCC.

This clone appeared a few times. Genes and germline are mouse. The observed sequence ends 4 residues before the CDR3 terminus, with the missing tail filled in from the germline J gene. The same CDR3 can be traced to other DNA sequences in this sample. V usage is TRBV31 and J usage is TRBJ2-1; 8 nucleotides align to TRBD2. CDR3 length equals 15 residues. From germline, CDR1 is GKSSPN and CDR2 SITVG. The J segment lost 3 bases and the V segment lost 0 bases, leaving 4 bases of the junction unmatched. CDR3 bases read: TGTGCCTGGAGTCTAGGGCTGGGGGGCTATGCT. Translation gives CAWSLGLGGYA. The full CDR3 reads CAWSLGLGGYAEQFF.

This clone was detected only a few times. Gene names follow the mouse nomenclature. The sequence runs out 4 residues before the end of the CDR3; the remainder is reconstructed from the germline J gene. The sample carries other DNA sequences with the same CDR3. This chain links TRBV13-2 with TRBJ2-5, with TRBD2 identical over 12 bases. Unmatched junction bases numbered 0, after V lost 2 bases and J lost 2 bases. This CDR3 comprises 15 residues. Germline-derived CDR1 and CDR2 are NNHNN and SYGAGS (reference sequence). The CDR3 DNA, read in part, is TGTGCCAGCGGTGAGGGACTGGGGGGCCAAGAC. Its translation: CASGEGLGGQD. The full-length CDR3 reads as CASGEGLGGQDTQYF.

This clone was counted only a few times. Gene names and germline match the mouse. Read coverage stops 4 residues before the CDR3 terminus; the germline J gene supplies the remainder. J is TRBJ2-2 and V is TRBV17, with 9 positions matching TRBD2. This CDR3 comprises 18 residues. The trim removed 1 base at V and 0 bases at J, leaving 6 bases unmatched. The germline V gene has CDR1 MNHDT and CDR2 YYDKIL. The DNA read from the CDR3 is TGTGCTAGCAGTAGAGGAGGAGACTGGGGGTCAAACACCGGG. Translating gives CASSRGGDWGSNTG. The CDR3 in full is CASSRGGDWGSNTGQLYF. The full variable domain, its missing parts supplied by reference TRBV17 and TRBJ2-2, is DTTVKQNPRYKLARVGKPVNLICSQTMNHDTMYWYQKKPNQAPKLLLFYYDKILNREADTFEKFQSSRPNNSFCSLYIGSAGLEYSAMYLCASSRGGDWGSNTGQLYFGEGSKLTVL.

This clone was counted only a few times. Gene names are the mouse ones. The CDR3 end is not reached by the read, which stops 4 residues before it; the germline J gene fills it in. This chain uses TRBV5 with TRBJ2-3, with no clear D. The CDR3 totals 15 residues. The V gene lost 4 bases and the J gene lost 0 bases, with 11 bases spanning the gap. Germline assignment: CDR1 LGHNA and CDR2 YNLKQL (reference sequence). Partial CDR3 DNA: TGTGCCAGCAGCCTCACAGAATTTAGTGCAGAA. Protein: CASSLTEFSAE. The full CDR3 reads CASSLTEFSAETLYF.

The table lists this clone with a few counts. Mouse germline and gene names are used. The DNA ends 4 residues before the CDR3 does, and the rest of the CDR3 is filled in from the germline J gene. This chain joins TRBV31 and TRBJ1-1, with D perhaps matching TRBD1 (5 bases). Trimming pared 0 bases from V and 3 bases from J, leaving 11 bases between. Per germline, CDR1 GKSSPN and CDR2 SITVG. The CDR3 spans 14 residues. The CDR3: CAWSLGGWDTEVFF. The part of the CDR3 DNA that was read is TGTGCCTGGAGTCTGGGGGGGTGGGACACA.

Points on this clone: Gene names and germline refer to mouse. The CDR3 is cut off 4 residues early in the read; its end comes from the germline J gene. This specimen includes other DNA sequences encoding the same CDR3. V and J are TRBV5 and TRBJ2-5; 9 bases map to TRBD2. Germline assignment: CDR1 LGHNA and CDR2 YNLKQL (reference sequence). The CDR3 spans 15 residues. CDR3 DNA (partial): TGTGCCAGCAGCCCCCGACTGGGGGTCCAGGAC. This encodes CASSPRLGVQD. The entire CDR3 reads CASSPRLGVQDTQYF.

This clone has more than one count but fewer than ten. Gene names follow the mouse nomenclature. The CDR3 end falls 4 residues outside the read, so it is completed with the germline J gene. V and J are TRBV1 and TRBJ2-7, with D maybe TRBD1 (6 bases). V was trimmed by 0 bases and J by 3 bases, leaving 9 bases between them. The germline V gene encodes CDR1 NSQYPW and CDR2 LRSPGD (reference sequence). This CDR3 spans 14 amino acids. The DNA read from the CDR3 is TGCACCTGCAGTGCAGATACAGGGCTCTAT. It codes for CTCSADTGLY. The whole CDR3 sequence reads CTCSADTGLYEQYF.

This clone has more than one count but fewer than ten. Gene names follow the mouse nomenclature. Read data end 4 residues before the CDR3 end; the end is taken from the germline J gene. V and J are TRBV31 and TRBJ2-3; the match to TRBD2 covers 9 bases. The V segment lost 0 bases and the J segment 0 bases; nucleotides outside the gene matches: 7. This CDR3 is built from 17 residues. Germline CDR1 is GKSSPN and CDR2 is SITVG. The CDR3 DNA, read in part, is TGTGCCTGGAGTCTTACTGGGGGGTCCTCTAGTGCAGAA. This sequence encodes CAWSLTGGSSSAE. The full-length CDR3 reads as CAWSLTGGSSSAETLYF.

A remark on this clone: Gene names follow the mouse nomenclature. The read comes to an end 4 residues before the CDR3 does, leaving the germline J gene to fill in the end. The V and J genes are TRBV13-1 and TRBJ2-5; 11 nucleotides match TRBD1. The CDR3 is made up of 14 amino acids. The germline V gene encodes CDR1 NSHNY and CDR2 SYGAGN. The sequenced part of the CDR3 DNA is TGTGCCAGCAGTTCGGACAGGGGGCGAGAC. Protein: CASSSDRGRD. The full CDR3 reads CASSSDRGRDTQYF.

On this clone itself: Mouse gene names and germline throughout. The read finishes 4 residues shy of the CDR3 end, and the germline J gene is used to complete it. The chain is built from TRBV17 and TRBJ2-4; possible D gene TRBD2, 6 bases. Trimming pared 0 bases from V and 3 bases from J, leaving 7 bases between. In germline, CDR1 is MNHDT, CDR2 YYDKIL. The CDR3 consists of 14 residues. The CDR3: CASSRDGGQNTLYF. Incomplete CDR3 DNA: TGTGCTAGCAGTAGAGATGGGGGACAAAAC. The complete variable domain, with remaining parts taken from reference TRBV17 and TRBJ2-4, reads DTTVKQNPRYKLARVGKPVNLICSQTMNHDTMYWYQKKPNQAPKLLLFYYDKILNREADTFEKFQSSRPNNSFCSLYIGSAGLEYSAMYLCASSRDGGQNTLYFGAGTRLSVL.

This clone was seen ten or more times. The genes are named according to mouse. Read coverage stops 4 residues before the CDR3 terminus; the germline J gene supplies the remainder. The rearrangement links TRBV13-3 to TRBJ2-1; tentative D call: TRBD1 (6 bases). This CDR3 comprises 14 residues. Germline values: CDR1 NNHDY, CDR2 SYVADS. V was cut by 5 bases and J by 0 bases, with 9 bases left in between. The sequenced part of the CDR3 DNA is TGTGCCAGCAGCCAGGGGTATAACTATGCT. Amino acids: CASSQGYNYA. The CDR3 in its entirety is CASSQGYNYAEQFF.

This clone was found many times. Gene names are mouse gene names. Coverage ceases 4 residues before the CDR3 finishes, and the germline J gene fills in the end. The rearrangement uses TRBV31 and TRBJ1-2, with TRBD1 identical over 7 bases. The CDR3 length is 12 residues. Germline CDR1 is GKSSPN and CDR2 is SITVG. Trimming removed 5 bases from V and 0 bases from J; junction bases left unmatched: 0. The part of the CDR3 DNA that was read is TGTGCCTGGGGGACAGCAAACTCC. Residues: CAWGTANS. The whole CDR3 region reads CAWGTANSDYTF.

Remarks on this clone: Any gene name here is a mouse gene name. The CDR3 end lies 4 residues beyond the end of the read and is filled in from the germline J gene. J is TRBJ2-3 and V is TRBV13-1; 12 nucleotides line up with TRBD2. Trimming removed 1 base from V and 3 bases from J; junction bases left unmatched: 3. Germline CDR1 NSHNY, CDR2 SYGAGN. The CDR3 length is 16 residues. The CDR3 bases that were read are TGTGCCAGCAGTGATCAGGGACTGGGGGGAGCAGAA. Protein: CASSDQGLGGAE. The CDR3 as a whole reads CASSDQGLGGAETLYF.

This clone was counted only a few times. Germline and genes here are mouse. The CDR3 is cut off 4 residues early in the read; its end comes from the germline J gene. Other DNA sequences in this sample translate to the same CDR3. The gene calls are TRBV19 and TRBJ2-3, with D possibly being TRBD1 (5 bases). Germline V lookup: CDR1 FNHDT, CDR2 SITEND (reference sequence). V shed 2 bases and J shed 0 bases, with 10 bases lying between them. The CDR3 length is 15 residues. The covered CDR3 bases are TGTGCCAGCAGTATTGAGAGGGGTAGTGCAGAA. Protein sequence: CASSIERGSAE. The entire CDR3 is CASSIERGSAETLYF.

In its sample, this clone was seen a few times. Here the gene names and germline are mouse. The CDR3 end lies 4 residues beyond the end of the read and is filled in from the germline J gene. The chain has TRBV19 and TRBJ2-3; no reliable D call. The germline V and J ends were trimmed by 4 bases and 0 bases, with 9 bases remaining between them. Germline V CDR1 and CDR2: FNHDT, SITEND (reference sequence). The CDR3 totals 14 residues. The sequenced part of the CDR3 DNA is TGTGCCAGCAGTCCCCAGACTAGTGCAGAA. Encoded protein: CASSPQTSAE. The CDR3 as a whole reads CASSPQTSAETLYF.

As regards this clone: Mouse germline and gene names are used. The CDR3 is cut off 4 residues early in the read; its end comes from the germline J gene. This sample includes further DNA sequences coding for the same CDR3. V gene TRBV14 combines with J gene TRBJ1-1; the match to TRBD1 covers 8 bases. The germline CDR1 and CDR2 sequences are SGHDT and FRDEAV. J was trimmed by 1 base and V by 5 bases; bases with no gene match: 4. The CDR3 has 14 residues. The CDR3 DNA, read in part, is TGTGCCAGCAGCCCCGGGACAGGGAACACA. It translates to CASSPGTGNT. The whole CDR3 sequence is CASSPGTGNTEVFF.

In this sample, this clone turned up a few times. Genes and germline come from the mouse. The read is 4 residues too short to cover the CDR3 end, so that end is filled in from the germline J gene. V usage is TRBV1 and J usage is TRBJ2-1; 14 bases line up with TRBD2. Germline lookup yields CDR1 NSQYPW and CDR2 LRSPGD (reference sequence). The CDR3 runs to 16 residues. Unmatched junction bases numbered 4, after V lost 5 bases and J lost 4 bases. The CDR3: CTCSRDWGGGYAEQFF. CDR3 DNA, as far as it was read: TGCACCTGCAGTCGGGACTGGGGGGGCGGGTATGCT.

This clone was observed a few times. Gene names refer to mouse genes. The sequenced fragment ends 4 residues before the CDR3 boundary, so the rest is inferred from the germline J gene. The chain joins TRBV5 to TRBJ2-3; 9 positions match TRBD2. This CDR3 contains 15 residues. J was trimmed by 4 bases and V by 1 base; bases with no gene match: 3. CDR1 is LGHNA and CDR2 is YNLKQL in the germline V gene (reference sequence). CDR3 protein: CASSQGGTGSETLYF. The sequenced part of the CDR3 DNA is TGTGCCAGCAGCCAAGGCGGGACTGGGTCAGAA.

This clone turned up a few times. The listed genes are named as in mouse. Read coverage stops 4 residues before the CDR3 terminus; the germline J gene supplies the remainder. The sample has other DNA sequences that encode this CDR3 too. The chain employs TRBV13-3 and TRBJ2-7; D perhaps matches TRBD1 (6 bases). Germline CDR1 is NNHDY and CDR2 is SYVADS. This CDR3 has 12 amino acids. The CDR3 sequence is CASSEDSYEQYF. CDR3 DNA, as far as it was read: TGTGCCAGCAGTGAGGACAGTTAT.

As to this clone: The listed genes are named as in mouse. The sequenced fragment ends 4 residues before the CDR3 boundary, so the rest is inferred from the germline J gene. The identical CDR3 is also encoded by other nucleotide sequences in the sample. The chain carries TRBV5 and TRBJ2-3; D is uncertain. Germline V CDR1 and CDR2: LGHNA, YNLKQL (reference sequence). V was cut by 0 bases and J by 0 bases, with 10 bases left in between. This CDR3 spans 16 amino acids. The CDR3: CASSQDGGSSAETLYF. CDR3 DNA, as far as it was read: TGTGCCAGCAGCCAAGATGGTGGGTCTAGTGCAGAA.

Regarding this clone: Each gene name is a mouse one. The CDR3 end is not reached by the read, which stops 4 residues before it; the germline J gene fills it in. The chain carries TRBV19 and TRBJ2-7; D not certain. Germline V lookup: CDR1 FNHDT, CDR2 SITEND (reference sequence). The CDR3 consists of 12 residues. CDR3 protein: CASTPHPYEQYF. The sequenced CDR3 bases are TGTGCCAGCACTCCACATCCTTAT.

This clone has only a few counts. Here the gene names and germline are mouse. The CDR3 goes on 4 residues after the read ends, and that part is filled in from the germline J gene. This chain uses TRBV5 with TRBJ2-3, with D tentatively TRBD1 (5 bases). The length of the CDR3 is 15 residues. CDR1 is LGHNA, CDR2 YNLKQL, per germline (reference sequence). The germline V and J ends were trimmed by 1 base and 0 bases, with 8 bases remaining between them. The CDR3 sequence: CASSQVRDSAETLYF. CDR3 DNA, as far as it was read: TGTGCCAGCAGCCAAGTCAGGGATAGTGCAGAA.

In the case of this clone: A read error is possible here, since a much larger clone lies one base away. The gene symbols are mouse symbols. The missing CDR3 end, 4 residues past where the read stops, is filled in from the germline J gene. The chain uses TRBV13-3 and TRBJ2-2, with a weak D call TRBD1 (6 bases). The CDR3 has 15 residues. The ends were cut back, 3 bases at V and 0 bases at J, with 9 bases in the middle. CDR1 is NNHDY and CDR2 is SYVADS in the germline V gene. The CDR3 DNA, read in part, is TGTGCCAGCAGTGCCGGGACATCAAACACCGGG. Protein: CASSAGTSNTG. The CDR3 in full is CASSAGTSNTGQLYF.

A remark on this clone: The genes and germline here are from mouse. The DNA ends 4 residues before the CDR3 does, and the rest of the CDR3 is filled in from the germline J gene. V is TRBV13-1 and J is TRBJ2-3, with 8 bases matching TRBD2. CDR3 length equals 16 residues. Germline trimming cut 0 bases from V and 4 bases from J; bases unmatched to any gene: 7. Germline V gene sequence: CDR1 NSHNY, CDR2 SYGAGN. This CDR3 is CASSDDRGGATETLYF. The sequenced part of the CDR3 DNA is TGTGCCAGCAGTGATGATCGGGGGGGCGCGACAGAA.

Notes on this clone: Gene names and germline match the mouse. The read terminates 4 residues ahead of where the CDR3 ends, so the germline J gene completes it. This rearrangement joins TRBV5 to TRBJ1-1; 8 bases line up with TRBD1. Germline V gene sequence: CDR1 LGHNA, CDR2 YNLKQL (reference sequence). This CDR3 has 14 residues. V shed 3 bases and J 3 bases; nucleotides not matched to a gene: 3. The CDR3 DNA, read in part, is TGTGCCAGCAGCCACAGGGGGCAGGACACA. Translating gives CASSHRGQDT. The CDR3 reads in full as CASSHRGQDTEVFF.

This clone has a handful of counts. All gene names here are mouse names. From the germline J gene comes the end of the CDR3, since the read stops 4 residues before it. The chain carries TRBV31 and TRBJ1-2; no clear D gene. The length of the CDR3 is 14 residues. The ends were cut back, 0 bases at V and 0 bases at J, with 8 bases in the middle. Germline values: CDR1 GKSSPN, CDR2 SITVG. The CDR3 spells CAWSLGPTNSDYTF. The sequenced CDR3 bases are TGTGCCTGGAGTCTAGGTCCAACAAACTCC.

With respect to this clone: Gene names are the mouse ones. The read comes to an end 3 residues before the CDR3 does, leaving the germline J gene to fill in the end. In the same sample, other DNA sequences code for this CDR3. This chain links TRBV13-2 with TRBJ1-6; no clear D gene. TRBJ1-6 is an open reading frame, and its role is uncertain. V gave up 1 base and J gave up 4 bases, with 6 bases separating them. Germline V lookup: CDR1 NNHNN, CDR2 SYGAGS (reference sequence). The CDR3 sequence is 14 residues long. CDR3 residues: CASGDLGYNSPLYF. CDR3 DNA (partial): TGTGCCAGCGGTGATCTGGGATATAATTCGCCC.

About this clone itself: Gene names are mouse gene names. The read halts 4 residues ahead of the CDR3 end, with the missing end drawn from the germline J gene. The chain recombines TRBV31 with TRBJ2-3, with 9 positions matching TRBD1. Trimming took 0 bases from V and 3 from J; bases not matched to a gene: 1. CDR1 is GKSSPN and CDR2 is SITVG in the germline V gene. This CDR3 has 14 residues. CDR3 amino acids: CAWSLGTGAETLYF. CDR3 DNA (partial): TGTGCCTGGAGTCTAGGGACAGGGGCAGAA.